Presented here are 24 T cell receptor beta chains from one specimen sequenced in a study of blood T cell repertoires in COVID-19 (TCRdb year 2020). Libraries were prepared through the immunoSEQ multiplex PCR assay. TCRdb retrieved this table from immuneACCESS and kept in-frame rearrangements only. Not all clones are present; in checked studies, unresolved V genes account for under half, and no reason is known for the remainder. The sample table lists approximately 300,000 clones, around 85% of them with a count of one. 1.9% of the sample is held by the ten biggest clonotypes. Sequencing was carried out using PBMCs or T cells enriched from blood (not recorded which). These receptors all come from a woman in her thirties who had been exposed to COVID-19.

The chain employs TRBV28 and TRBJ1-5; D possibly corresponds to TRBD1 (6 bases). The CDR3 extends over 15 amino acids. Looked up from germline, CDR1 is MDHEN and CDR2 is SYDVKM. The V and J ends lost 7 bases and 5 bases respectively, with 18 bases between them. The chain's CDR3 is CASTSGGGAYQPQHF. The CDR3 DNA sequence: TGTGCCAGCACCTCGGGGGGGGGCGCTTATCAGCCCCAGCATTTT. Based on the CDR3 plus reference TRBV28 and TRBJ1-5, the full variable domain is DVKVTQSSRYLVKRTGEKVFLECVQDMDHENMFWYRQDPGLGLRLIYFSYDVKMKEKGDIPEGYSVSREKKERFSLILESASTNQTSMYLCASTSGGGAYQPQHFGDGTRLSIL.

The chain combines TRBV13 with TRBJ1-2, with 9 bases lining up with TRBD1. V trimming: 3 bases; J trimming: 8 bases; junction bases outside the gene matches: 7. The CDR3 is 14 amino acids. Germline V gene sequence: CDR1 PRHDT, CDR2 FYEKMQ (reference sequence). CDR3 loop: CASSLGRQGGGYTF. CDR3 nucleotides: TGTGCCAGCAGCTTGGGTAGACAGGGGGGAGGCTACACCTTC.

A single count supports this clone. The rearrangement uses TRBV28 and TRBJ1-2; 9 bases fit TRBD1. Germline loops: CDR1 MDHEN, CDR2 SYDVKM. The CDR3 length is 17 residues. After removal of 3 bases from V and 0 bases from J, the junction contained 8 bases not matched to a gene. This chain's CDR3 is CASSLAGTGPSNYGYTF. Written as DNA, the CDR3 is TGTGCCAGCAGTTTGGCCGGGACAGGGCCCTCTAACTATGGCTACACCTTC.

This clone was seen only a few times. The chain links TRBV4-2 to TRBJ1-5, with D perhaps TRBD1 (6 bases). Trimming stripped 6 bases from V and 2 bases from J, with 11 bases between. Germline CDR1 is LGHNA and CDR2 is YNFKEQ. This CDR3 has 14 residues. The CDR3 region has the DNA TGTGCCAGCAGTGACAGACAGGGCAATCAGCCCCAGCATTTT. This encodes CASSDRQGNQPQHF.

The chain recombines TRBV10-3 with TRBJ2-5; 10 bases agree with TRBD1. The CDR3 sequence is 15 residues long. After removal of 10 bases from V and 2 bases from J, the junction contained 10 bases not matched to a gene. Germline V gene data show CDR1 as ENHRY and CDR2 as SYGVKD. The DNA of the CDR3 is TGTGCCACTAGCTCCCGGGACAGGGGACAAGAGACCCAGTACTTC. Translating gives CATSSRDRGQETQYF.

The V call is TRBV6-2 or TRBV6-3, the J call TRBJ2-3; D not certain. The V gene's germline CDR1 is MNHEY and CDR2 SVGEGT. Trimming shortened V by 5 bases and J by 2 bases, and 8 bases separated the two germline ends. The CDR3 has 13 amino acids. CDR3 bases: TGTGCCAGCAGTGTCGGTCCCACAGATACGCAGTATTTT. It encodes CASSVGPTDTQYF.

The chain's CDR3 is CATDGQGYNEQFF. CDR3 sequence (DNA): TGTGCCACCGACGGACAGGGGTACAATGAGCAGTTCTTC. V gene TRBV24-1 combines with J gene TRBJ2-1, with 9 bases matching TRBD1. This CDR3 contains 13 residues. V shed 9 bases and J 4 bases; nucleotides not matched to a gene: 3. Per the germline V gene, CDR1 is KGHDR and CDR2 is SFDVKD.

CDR3 sequence (DNA): TGTGCCAGTAGTATTACTAGCGGGAGGAACAATGAGCAGTTCTTC. Its translation: CASSITSGRNNEQFF. The chain has TRBV19 and TRBJ2-1; 12 nucleotides line up with TRBD2. The V and J ends lost 3 bases and 5 bases, in that order; junction bases with no gene match: 2. Germline loops: CDR1 LNHDA, CDR2 SQIVND (reference sequence). This CDR3 spans 15 amino acids.

The chain combines TRBV24-1 with TRBJ2-5; TRBD2 might be the D (7 bases). The CDR3 contains 14 residues. Trimming took 5 bases from V and 5 from J, leaving 14 bases between them. Germline V CDR1 and CDR2: KGHDR, SFDVKD. CDR3 coding DNA: TGTGCCACCAGTGTGACGGGGGGCGAGGAGACCCAGTACTTC. Its protein product is CATSVTGGEETQYF.

This clone occurred a few times. V gene TRBV7-2 combines with J gene TRBJ2-7, with 7 bases lining up with TRBD2. The CDR3 extends over 13 amino acids. With 5 bases clipped from V and 0 bases from J, the junction kept 1 base outside the gene matches. Per the germline V gene, CDR1 is SGHTA and CDR2 is FQGNSA. The CDR3 loop is CASSGGSSYEQYF. The CDR3 DNA follows: TGTGCCAGCAGCGGCGGGAGCTCCTACGAGCAGTACTTC.

The rearrangement uses TRBV3-1 (or the pseudogene TRBV3-2) and TRBJ2-7, with 7 bases lining up with TRBD1. Germline V CDR1 and CDR2: LGHDT, YNNKEL (reference sequence). The CDR3 is 12 amino acids. The J segment lost 6 bases and the V segment lost 5 bases, leaving 4 bases of the junction unmatched. CDR3 sequence: CASSARGPEQYF. CDR3 DNA: TGTGCCAGCAGCGCTAGGGGGCCCGAGCAGTACTTC.

V is TRBV19 and J is TRBJ2-2; D may be TRBD1 (6 bases). Germline CDR1 reads LNHDA; CDR2 reads SQIVND (reference sequence). This CDR3 spans 14 amino acids. The germline V and J ends were trimmed by 6 bases and 0 bases, with 8 bases remaining between them. As DNA, the CDR3 is TGTGCCAGTAGCAGGGGTCCGAACACCGGGGAGCTGTTTTTT. Amino acid sequence: CASSRGPNTGELFF.

This sequence joins TRBV29-1 and TRBJ2-7; 7 bases map to TRBD1. Germline V gene sequence: CDR1 SQVTM, CDR2 ANQGSEA. The CDR3 covers 15 residues. V trimming: 3 bases; J trimming: 0 bases; junction bases outside the gene matches: 8. The CDR3 reads CSVDNPGQASYEQYF. CDR3 coding DNA: TGCAGCGTTGATAATCCCGGACAGGCCTCCTACGAGCAGTACTTC.

Only a few counts were recorded for this clone. The chain links TRBV28 to TRBJ1-1; D remains unclear. Trimming removed 5 bases from V and 3 bases from J, with 13 bases in between. This CDR3 has 14 residues. Germline V gene lookup returns CDR1 MDHEN and CDR2 SYDVKM. The CDR3 DNA is TGTGCCAGCAGTCTCAGTGGTCCGTACACTGAAGCTTTCTTT. Translated, it gives CASSLSGPYTEAFF.

The chain employs TRBV10-3 and TRBJ2-5, with 10 bases fitting TRBD2. This CDR3 comprises 14 residues. V dropped 5 bases and J dropped 0; count of bases not matched to a gene: 0. Germline V lookup: CDR1 ENHRY, CDR2 SYGVKD. The chain's CDR3 is CAISSGGDQETQYF. The CDR3 DNA reads as TGTGCCATCAGTAGCGGGGGGGACCAAGAGACCCAGTACTTC.

The chain couples TRBV12-3 or TRBV12-4 to TRBJ1-2; weak D call: TRBD1 (6 bases). The V gene lost 6 bases and the J gene lost 4 bases, with 12 bases spanning the gap. There are 13 residues in the CDR3. In DNA form, the CDR3 reads TGTGCCAGCAGGACAGGTGGGGGCTATGGCTACACCTTC. This translates into CASRTGGGYGYTF.

This chain uses TRBV6-2 or TRBV6-3 with TRBJ1-1; no definite D call. Germline-derived CDR1 and CDR2 are MNHEY and SVGEGT. V shed 5 bases and J shed 7 bases, with 11 bases lying between them. The CDR3 has 12 amino acids. CDR3 amino acids: CASSAWALEAFF. For the CDR3, the DNA is TGTGCCAGCAGTGCCTGGGCACTTGAAGCTTTCTTT.

This chain joins TRBV24-1 and TRBJ2-3, with D unresolved. From germline, CDR1 is KGHDR and CDR2 SFDVKD. The V and J ends lost 5 bases and 0 bases respectively, with 14 bases between them. The CDR3 length is 16 residues. Here the CDR3 DNA reads TGTGCCACCAGTGTAAACGAGCCGGGTAGCACAGATACGCAGTATTTT. Translation gives CATSVNEPGSTDTQYF.

This clone was seen just once. V gene TRBV2 combines with J gene TRBJ2-2; 9 bases line up with TRBD2. CDR3 length equals 16 residues. Trimming removed 2 bases from V and 5 bases from J; junction bases left unmatched: 6. CDR1 SNHLY and CDR2 FYNNEI come from the germline V gene. The CDR3 nucleotides read TGTGCCAGCAGTGAATCTCTAGCGGGATCGACCGGGGAGCTGTTTTTT. This sequence encodes CASSESLAGSTGELFF.

This chain uses TRBV27 with TRBJ2-3; 9 bases are shared with TRBD1. There are 15 residues in the CDR3. The V segment lost 6 bases and the J segment 0 bases; nucleotides outside the gene matches: 4. Germline V CDR1 and CDR2: MNHEY, SMNVEV (reference sequence). The CDR3 DNA reads TGTGCCAGCAGCTTCGGGACAGGGAGCACAGATACGCAGTATTTT. This encodes CASSFGTGSTDTQYF.

V gene TRBV5-4 combines with J gene TRBJ2-1; 13 bases line up with TRBD2. The CDR3 has 13 amino acids. The V gene's germline CDR1 is SGHNT and CDR2 YYREEE (reference sequence). V shed 5 bases, J shed 9 bases, and the junction held 2 bases outside the gene matches. In nucleotides, the CDR3 is TGTGCCAGCAGGACTAGCGGGAGGATTGAGCAGTTCTTC. Its translation: CASRTSGRIEQFF.

This rearrangement joins TRBV18 to TRBJ2-2; TRBD2 agrees at 8 bases. Per the germline V gene, CDR1 is KGHSH and CDR2 is LQKENI. This CDR3 has 17 amino acids. Trimming at V came to 0 bases and at J to 5 bases, leaving 8 bases not matched to a gene. CDR3: CASSPPGLDLKTGELFF. The DNA of the CDR3 is TGTGCCAGCTCACCACCGGGACTAGATTTAAAAACCGGGGAGCTGTTTTTT.

Only one count was recorded for this clone. This sequence joins TRBV19 and TRBJ1-5; 8 bases map to TRBD1. Looked up from germline, CDR1 is LNHDA and CDR2 is SQIVND (reference sequence). V shed 8 bases and J 2 bases; nucleotides not matched to a gene: 2. The CDR3 contains 13 residues. The CDR3, as DNA: TGTGCCAGTTCGGACAGGGGCAATCAGCCCCAGCATTTT. Translation: CASSDRGNQPQHF. Complete variable domain (other parts from reference TRBV19 and TRBJ1-5): DGGITQSPKYLFRKEGQNVTLSCEQNLNHDAMYWYRQDPGQGLRLIYYSQIVNDFQKGDIAEGYSVSREKKESFPLTVTSAQKNPTAFYLCASSDRGNQPQHFGDGTRLSIL.

The chain is built from TRBV4-1 and TRBJ2-2, with a possible D match to TRBD1 (7 bases). The CDR3 totals 15 residues. Germline CDR1 MGHRA, CDR2 YSYEKL. V was shortened by 4 bases and J by 7 bases, with 16 bases between the two germline ends. The CDR3: CASSPQTGRIGELFF. The CDR3 nucleotides are TGCGCCAGCAGCCCCCAGACAGGGAGGATCGGGGAGCTGTTTTTT.